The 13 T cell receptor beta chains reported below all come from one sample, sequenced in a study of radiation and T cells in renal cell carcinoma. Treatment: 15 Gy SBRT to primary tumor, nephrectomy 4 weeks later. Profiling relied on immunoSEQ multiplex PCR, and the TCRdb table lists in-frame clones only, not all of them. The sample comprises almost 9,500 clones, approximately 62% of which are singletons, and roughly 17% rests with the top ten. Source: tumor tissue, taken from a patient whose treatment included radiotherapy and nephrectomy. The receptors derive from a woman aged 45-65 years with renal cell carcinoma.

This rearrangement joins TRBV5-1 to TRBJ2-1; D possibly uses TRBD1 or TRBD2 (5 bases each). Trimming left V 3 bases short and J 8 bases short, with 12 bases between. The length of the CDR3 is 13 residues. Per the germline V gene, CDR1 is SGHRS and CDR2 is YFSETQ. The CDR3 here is CASSSGDDDEQFF. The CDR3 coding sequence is TGCGCCAGCAGCTCCGGGGACGACGATGAGCAGTTCTTC.

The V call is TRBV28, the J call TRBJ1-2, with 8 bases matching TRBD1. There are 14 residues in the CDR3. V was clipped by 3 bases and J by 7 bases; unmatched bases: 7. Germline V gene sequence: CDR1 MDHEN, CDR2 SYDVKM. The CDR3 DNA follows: TGTGCCAGCAGTTTTAGTCAGGGGGCCACTGGCTACACCTTC. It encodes CASSFSQGATGYTF.

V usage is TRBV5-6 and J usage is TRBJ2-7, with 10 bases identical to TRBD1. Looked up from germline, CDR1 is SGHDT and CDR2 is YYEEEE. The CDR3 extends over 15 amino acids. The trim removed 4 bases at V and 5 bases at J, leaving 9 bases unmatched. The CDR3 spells CASSRRMTGGNEQYF. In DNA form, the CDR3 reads TGTGCCAGCAGCCGTAGGATGACAGGGGGCAACGAGCAGTACTTC.

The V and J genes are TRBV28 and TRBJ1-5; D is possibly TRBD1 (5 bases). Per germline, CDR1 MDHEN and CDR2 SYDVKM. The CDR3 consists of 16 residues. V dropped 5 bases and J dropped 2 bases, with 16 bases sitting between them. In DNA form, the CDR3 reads TGTGCCAGCAGTAGAACTCAGGGTATAGGCAATCAGCCCCAGCATTTT. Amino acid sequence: CASSRTQGIGNQPQHF.

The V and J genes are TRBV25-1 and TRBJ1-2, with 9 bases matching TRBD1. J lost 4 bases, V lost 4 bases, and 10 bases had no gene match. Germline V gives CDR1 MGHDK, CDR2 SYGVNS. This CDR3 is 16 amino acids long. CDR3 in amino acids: CASSGAAPGQGYGYTF. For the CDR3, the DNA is TGTGCCAGCAGTGGAGCTGCACCGGGACAGGGCTATGGCTACACCTTC.

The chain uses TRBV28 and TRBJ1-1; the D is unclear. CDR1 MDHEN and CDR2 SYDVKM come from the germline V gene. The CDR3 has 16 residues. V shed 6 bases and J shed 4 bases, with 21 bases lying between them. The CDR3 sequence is CASSLTGRAASTEAFF. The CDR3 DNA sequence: TGTGCCAGCAGCCTAACGGGAAGGGCGGCGAGCACTGAAGCTTTCTTT.

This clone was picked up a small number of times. CDR3 sequence: CASGTSNQPQHF. CDR3 coding DNA: TGTGCCTCCGGGACCAGCAATCAGCCCCAGCATTTT. This chain links TRBV30 with TRBJ1-5, with D possibly matching TRBD1 (5 bases). The CDR3 has 12 residues. Germline CDR1 is GTSNPN and CDR2 is SVGIG (reference sequence). V lost 7 bases to trimming and J lost 1 base, with 8 bases between them.

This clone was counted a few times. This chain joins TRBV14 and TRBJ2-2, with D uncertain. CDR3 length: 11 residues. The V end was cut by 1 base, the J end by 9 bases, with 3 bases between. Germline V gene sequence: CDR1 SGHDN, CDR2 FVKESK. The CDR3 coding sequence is TGTGCCAGCAGCCAAGTCCGGGAGCTGTTTTTT. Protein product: CASSQVRELFF.

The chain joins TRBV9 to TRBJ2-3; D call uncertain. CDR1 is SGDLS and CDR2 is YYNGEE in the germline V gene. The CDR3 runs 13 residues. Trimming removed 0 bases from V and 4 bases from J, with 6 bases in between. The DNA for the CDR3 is TGTGCCAGCAGCGTAGATTCGGCAGATACGCAGTATTTT. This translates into CASSVDSADTQYF.

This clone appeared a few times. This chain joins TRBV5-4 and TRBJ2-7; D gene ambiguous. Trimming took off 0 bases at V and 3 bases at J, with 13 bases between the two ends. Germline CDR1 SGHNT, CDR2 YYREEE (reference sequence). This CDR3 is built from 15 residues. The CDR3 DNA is TGTGCCAGCAGCTTGGGGCCAGCGTCCAACTACGAGCAGTACTTC. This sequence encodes CASSLGPASNYEQYF.

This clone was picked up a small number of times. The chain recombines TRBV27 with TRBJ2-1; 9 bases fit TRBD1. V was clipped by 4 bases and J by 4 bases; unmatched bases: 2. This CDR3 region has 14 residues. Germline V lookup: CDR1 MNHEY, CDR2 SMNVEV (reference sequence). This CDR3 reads CASSSDRGYNEQFF. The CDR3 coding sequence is TGTGCCAGCAGTTCGGACAGGGGTTACAATGAGCAGTTCTTC.

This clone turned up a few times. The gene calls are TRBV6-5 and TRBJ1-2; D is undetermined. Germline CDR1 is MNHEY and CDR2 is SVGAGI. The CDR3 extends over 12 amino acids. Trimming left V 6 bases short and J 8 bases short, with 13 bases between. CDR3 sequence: CASRGPGQGYTF. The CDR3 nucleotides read TGTGCCAGCAGGGGCCCAGGTCAGGGCTACACCTTC.

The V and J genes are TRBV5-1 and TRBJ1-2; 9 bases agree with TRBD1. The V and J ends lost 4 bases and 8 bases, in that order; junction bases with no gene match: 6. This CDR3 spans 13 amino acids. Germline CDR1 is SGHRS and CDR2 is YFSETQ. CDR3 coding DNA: TGCGCCAGCAGCCCGGACAGGGGCTACGGCTACACCTTC. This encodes CASSPDRGYGYTF.